This is a list of T cell receptor beta chains from one sample in a study of CD8 T cells in Susac syndrome. TCRdb recomputed calls from the immunoSEQ multiplex PCR reads with MiXCR, one row per CDR3 protein. The sample shows 170,000 or so distinct CDR3 sequences, over 85% of them seen only once. Source material: CD4+ T cells from PBMCs. Source of these receptors: a human donor with multiple sclerosis. Both conserved end residues are part of each CDR3. The D gene is left open where the match is weak. Not every row has a clone size; where given, it reads once, few, many or a size class.

cdr3_aa,cdr3_nt,d_call,cdr3_length,j_call,clone_size,v_call
CASSPTRQSNQPQHF,TGTGCCAGCAGCCCCACCCGACAGTCCAATCAGCCCCAGCATTTT,NA,15,TRBJ1-5,NA,TRBV6-6
CAIKLSGANVLTF,TGTGCCATCAAACTCTCTGGGGCCAACGTCCTGACTTTC,NA,13,TRBJ2-6,NA,TRBV10-3
CSSSADRSYEQYF,TGCAGTTCTTCCGCAGACCGATCCTACGAGCAGTACTTC,NA,13,TRBJ2-7,NA,TRBV20-1
CASSLDITSTGELFF,TGTGCCAGCAGCCTGGACATTACATCGACCGGGGAGCTGTTTTTT,NA,15,TRBJ2-2,NA,TRBV6-2/TRBV6-3
CSAPQRRDGIGLDTQYF,TGCAGTGCTCCCCAAAGGAGGGACGGTATAGGGTTGGATACGCAGTATTTT,NA,17,TRBJ2-3,NA,TRBV20-1
CASSVRQGTHEQYF,TGTGCCAGCAGTGTCAGACAGGGGACCCACGAGCAGTACTTC,TRBD1,14,TRBJ2-7,NA,TRBV28
CASSQEGGGSGETQYF,TGTGCCAGCAGCCAAGAGGGTGGCGGGAGCGGCGAGACCCAGTACTTC,TRBD2,16,TRBJ2-5,once,TRBV3-1
CASSLRSGFNQPQHF,TGTGCCAGCAGTTTACGTTCGGGCTTCAATCAGCCCCAGCATTTT,NA,15,TRBJ1-5,NA,TRBV28
CASSWDSSTDTQYF,TGTGCCAGCAGTTGGGACTCTTCCACAGATACGCAGTATTTT,NA,14,TRBJ2-3,few,TRBV6-5
CSVGDRTYEQYF,TGCAGCGTCGGGGACAGGACCTACGAGCAGTACTTC,TRBD1,12,TRBJ2-7,NA,TRBV29-1
CASSPQRQPSGGYTF,TGTGCCAGCTCACCACAGAGGCAGCCATCCGGTGGCTACACCTTC,NA,15,TRBJ1-2,once,TRBV18
CASSSDRVNTGELFF,TGCGCCAGCAGTTCGGACAGGGTCAACACCGGGGAGCTGTTTTTT,TRBD1,15,TRBJ2-2,NA,TRBV5-1
CSVVRGGRHTEAFF,TGCAGCGTTGTTAGAGGGGGCCGACACACTGAAGCTTTCTTT,TRBD1,14,TRBJ1-1,NA,TRBV29-1
CASSRLDRAHTGELFF,TGTGCCAGCAGCAGGTTGGACAGGGCCCACACCGGGGAGCTGTTTTTT,TRBD1,16,TRBJ2-2,NA,TRBV14
CSAITGLNQPQHF,TGCAGTGCTATTACAGGGTTGAATCAGCCCCAGCATTTT,NA,13,TRBJ1-5,NA,TRBV20-1
CASSRSGGREKLFF,TGTGCCAGCAGCCGAAGCGGGGGCAGGGAAAAACTGTTTTTT,NA,14,TRBJ1-4,NA,TRBV3-1
CAWALLNEQFF,TGTGCCTGGGCTCTCCTCAATGAGCAGTTCTTC,NA,11,TRBJ2-1,once,TRBV30
CASSNSGHQETQYF,TGTGCCAGCAGCAACTCGGGGCACCAAGAGACCCAGTACTTC,NA,14,TRBJ2-5,once,TRBV21-1
CSVGTGKGGAFF,TGCAGCGTCGGTACAGGGAAGGGGGGGGCTTTCTTT,NA,12,TRBJ1-1,NA,TRBV29-1
CASGLDSGTEAFF,TGTGCTAGTGGTTTGGACAGTGGCACTGAAGCTTTCTTT,NA,13,TRBJ1-1,NA,TRBV12-5
CATSSGFSNQPQHF,TGTGCCACCAGCAGTGGGTTTAGCAATCAGCCCCAGCATTTT,NA,14,TRBJ1-5,NA,TRBV15
CASSLSYRGAAFF,TGTGCCAGCAGTCTTTCCTACAGGGGGGCGGCTTTCTTT,TRBD1,13,TRBJ1-1,NA,TRBV28
CASSLTGYEQFF,TGTGCCAGCAGCTTAACCGGGTATGAGCAGTTCTTC,NA,12,TRBJ2-1,few,TRBV7-2
CASSSPAYNEQFF,TGTGCCAGCAGCTCCCCGGCCTACAATGAGCAGTTCTTC,NA,13,TRBJ2-1,NA,TRBV7-2
CASSIRVGGGGNEQFF,TGTGCCAGCAGCATTAGGGTAGGCGGTGGTGGCAATGAGCAGTTCTTC,NA,16,TRBJ2-1,NA,TRBV7-2
CASSFGGRTEAFF,TGTGCCAGCAGCTTTGGGGGGAGAACTGAAGCTTTCTTT,NA,13,TRBJ1-1,NA,TRBV11-2
CASGRGGGVETQYF,TGTGCCAGCGGTCGCGGCGGGGGGGTGGAGACCCAGTACTTC,TRBD2,14,TRBJ2-5,NA,TRBV7-8
CAWNRGNRNEQFF,TGTGCCTGGAACAGGGGTAATAGGAATGAGCAGTTCTTC,TRBD1,13,TRBJ2-1,NA,TRBV30
CASSRLAGVVQETQYF,TGTGCCAGCAGTCGGCTAGCGGGAGTGGTCCAAGAGACCCAGTACTTC,TRBD2,16,TRBJ2-5,NA,TRBV7-2
CASSFSGLDDTGELFF,TGTGCCAGCAGTTTCTCCGGACTAGACGACACCGGGGAGCTGTTTTTT,TRBD2,16,TRBJ2-2,NA,TRBV2
CSASHPDTQYF,TGCAGTGCTAGTCACCCAGATACGCAGTATTTT,NA,11,TRBJ2-3,NA,TRBV20-1
CASRYTQAGGTEAFF,TGTGCCAGCAGATACACCCAGGCAGGGGGCACTGAAGCTTTCTTT,TRBD1,15,TRBJ1-1,NA,TRBV28
CAWSDSTTRRGYTF,TGTGCCTGGAGTGACTCTACTACCCGGCGGGGCTACACCTTC,NA,14,TRBJ1-2,once,TRBV30
CASSLEQGIYEQYF,TGTGCCAGCAGCTTGGAACAGGGGATCTACGAGCAGTACTTC,TRBD1,14,TRBJ2-7,NA,TRBV5-4
CSVEVVTEAFF,TGCAGCGTTGAAGTAGTTACTGAAGCTTTCTTT,NA,11,TRBJ1-1,NA,TRBV29-1
CASSLGGGANIQYF,TGCGCCAGCAGCTTGGGAGGTGGGGCGAACATTCAGTACTTC,NA,14,TRBJ2-4,NA,TRBV5-1
CASSQQTGGEQFF,TGTGCCAGCAGCCAACAGACTGGGGGTGAGCAGTTCTTC,NA,13,TRBJ2-1,NA,TRBV3-1
CATSDWTSNYGYTF,TGTGCCACCAGTGATTGGACGTCTAACTATGGCTACACCTTC,NA,14,TRBJ1-2,NA,TRBV24-1
CASSQDGTSGQYEQYF,TGCGCCAGCAGCCAGGACGGGACTAGCGGGCAGTACGAGCAGTACTTC,TRBD2,16,TRBJ2-7,NA,TRBV5-1
CASSRQPNTEAFF,TGCGCCAGCAGCAGGCAGCCGAACACTGAAGCTTTCTTT,NA,13,TRBJ1-1,NA,TRBV5-1
CASSLGDRFQETQYF,TGTGCCAGCAGCTTAGGGGACAGGTTCCAAGAGACCCAGTACTTC,TRBD1,15,TRBJ2-5,NA,TRBV11-2
CASTSGQGNSYEQYF,TGCGCCAGCACCAGTGGACAGGGGAACTCCTACGAGCAGTACTTC,TRBD1,15,TRBJ2-7,NA,TRBV5-1
CASSPLPGAGTDTQYF,TGTGCCAGCAGTCCCCTACCGGGAGCGGGCACAGATACGCAGTATTTT,NA,16,TRBJ2-3,NA,TRBV6-2/TRBV6-3
CSAHPTQGLEEQYF,TGCAGTGCCCACCCTACACAGGGGCTGGAAGAGCAGTACTTC,TRBD1,14,TRBJ2-7,NA,TRBV20-1
CSAPIGAGELFF,TGCAGTGCACCGATAGGGGCCGGGGAGCTGTTTTTT,NA,12,TRBJ2-2,NA,TRBV20-1
CASRTEGNYEQYF,TGTGCCAGCCGGACGGAGGGGAACTACGAGCAGTACTTC,NA,13,TRBJ2-7,NA,TRBV25-1
CASSGLGANYGYTF,TGTGCCAGCAGCGGACTAGGAGCTAACTATGGCTACACCTTC,NA,14,TRBJ1-2,NA,TRBV9
CSVEGDSSTNEKLFF,TGCAGCGTTGAAGGGGACAGCTCAACTAATGAAAAACTGTTTTTT,TRBD1,15,TRBJ1-4,NA,TRBV29-1
CASRAGTNSNQPQHF,TGTGCCAGCAGAGCGGGAACCAATAGCAATCAGCCCCAGCATTTT,NA,15,TRBJ1-5,NA,TRBV7-2
CASSFMRLNTGELFF,TGTGCCAGCAGTTTTATGAGATTGAACACCGGGGAGCTGTTTTTT,NA,15,TRBJ2-2,NA,TRBV6-5
CASDSQGNTGELFF,TGTGCCAGCGACAGCCAGGGGAACACCGGGGAGCTGTTTTTT,NA,14,TRBJ2-2,NA,TRBV2
CATSRDPGVGEQYF,TGTGCCACCAGCAGAGATCCGGGAGTCGGCGAGCAGTACTTC,NA,14,TRBJ2-7,NA,TRBV15
CASRYSYNSPLHF,TGTGCCAGTCGCTACTCCTATAATTCACCCCTCCACTTT,NA,13,TRBJ1-6,NA,TRBV6-5